A single TCR beta chain is shown here with its context. Libraries were prepared by immunoSEQ multiplex PCR; TCRdb keeps only in-frame clonotypes and omits some of them. The table records roughly 190,000 clones, more than 80% of them present only once. The record originates from a study of blood T cell repertoires in COVID-19. The length of the CDR3 is 16 residues. Per the germline V gene, CDR1 is SGHRS and CDR2 is YFSETQ. Germline trimming cut 4 bases from V and 1 base from J; bases unmatched to any gene: 8. The sequencing sample was made of peripheral blood. J is TRBJ2-5 and V is TRBV5-1, with 9 bases aligning to TRBD2. The clonotype comes from a woman aged 60 to 75 with acute or convalescent COVID-19. The CDR3 sequence is CASSPRAGGPQETQYF. CDR3 nucleotides: TGCGCCAGCAGCCCCCGGGCGGGGGGGCCCCAAGAGACCCAGTACTTC.